This T cell receptor (beta chain) was identified in a study of shared clonotypes between healthy human individuals. Overall study results and limits: Larger estimated richness was generally seen in naive subsets than in memory subsets. Incomplete sequencing of sorted subsets was indicated by rarefaction despite large depth.

In regard to this clone: As yet, its antigen is unknown. Other DNA variants within this sample encode the same CDR3.

There are 13 residues in the CDR3. Germline V gives CDR1 MDHEN, CDR2 SYDVKM. The V end was cut by 3 bases, the J end by 3 bases, with 9 bases between. Sequencing was performed with immunoSEQ multiplex PCR; in TCRdb, only in-frame clones are kept and a portion is missing. Of about 2 million clones in the sample, about 95% were seen once. Naivety among CD8 cells was defined by CD45RO negativity and positive CCR7 selection, thereby excluding terminally differentiated effector memory CD45RA+ cells. This clonotype was sampled from a man aged 18 to 30 in good health. The sample taken for sequencing was naive CD8+ T cells sorted from blood. The chain is built from TRBV28 and TRBJ2-7; tentative D call: TRBD1 (5 bases). The CDR3 nucleotides are TGTGCCAGCAGTTTCGACAGAGACTACGAGCAGTACTTC. Amino acids: CASSFDRDYEQYF.